This TCR beta chain comes out of a study of identical twins (dated by TCRdb to the mid-2010s). Some background on the complete study: TCR alpha and beta repertoires from monozygotic twins, unrelated adults of various ages and cord blood were deep-sequenced to test whether fetal clonotypes persist. Replicate twin experiments were performed at different times using different library preparation protocols to rule out contamination. The paper's findings and limits, for the study overall: Out-of-frame TCR alpha sharing in monozygotic twins was systematically underestimated by recombination models, whereas sharing between unrelated individuals was in agreement with the recombination models. Compared with coincidental sharing between unrelated individuals, an excess of low generation-probability sequences was observed among out-of-frame TCR alpha sequences shared between twins. In beta out-of-frame sequences, excess twin sharing was weaker, because having fewer shared sequences lowered the signal-to-noise ratio. Because the same donors could not be followed over many years, the conclusions depended on cross-sectional statistical analysis. Zero-insertion analyses could be partly confounded by invariant T cells such as MAIT and iNKT, though diverse VJ usage argued against such confounding for most clonotypes. Abundant cord blood beta clonotypes had fewer insertions, young adult naive repertoires showed a similar but weaker trend, and memory repertoires showed no such trend.

Libraries were made using 5' RACE. TCRdb names Illumina HiSeq 2000 as the instrument used. A universal primer binding site was added through template switching, and the final cDNA carried a unique molecular identifier so that TCR cDNA molecules could be counted accurately. Specific primers in the conserved constant-segment region were used to synthesize first-strand cDNA for the TCR alpha and beta chains. To control for contamination, every cDNA library was double barcoded, receiving both a SMART-Mk sample barcode and Illumina barcodes. Two successive PCR steps introduced TruSeq adapter sequences along with Illumina sample barcodes. The TCR alpha and beta cDNA libraries were sequenced on the Illumina HiSeq platform using custom primers. Regarding the original processing steps: MiGEC processed the raw reads to extract unique molecular identifiers, while MiXCR was used to determine the CDR3 positions. Recombination models were inferred per individual with the repgenHMM and IGoR tools using an EM algorithm. The analysis of shared clonotypes was done with the tcR package in R, with sharing normalized by the product of cloneset sizes. Out-of-frame nonproductive sequences were analyzed to study raw recombination free of thymic and clonal selection effects. The public reads were quality trimmed at Q25 with fastp and then assembled into clones with MiXCR by TCRdb, keeping productive beta chains. Identical CDR3 protein sequences are pooled into one entry, listed with their most common genes and DNA. These V and J calls are TCRdb output, not the study's own analysis. In all, the sample holds 700,000 to 950,000 distinct CDR3 sequences, and 9% to 15% of those were seen once. Together, the top ten hold 1.5% to 2% of the sample.

This clonotype was observed many times. There is no known antigen for this receptor. No per-base quality is available; no much larger clone lies one base away. V and J are truncated by 6 bases and 6 bases respectively, leaving an intervening sequence of 16 bases. Taken from cysteine to phenylalanine, the CDR3 has 14 residues. Just CDR3 DNA is preserved here, 42 bases in frame from base 1. All donors were healthy Caucasians. Three pairs of female monozygotic twins, all aged 18 to 29 years, made up the twin cohort. Peripheral blood mononuclear cells were used as the source from which RNA for TCR libraries was isolated. The same data also contributed to another study, on yellow fever vaccine responses in identical twins. The other study reports the following: According to the authors, in identical twins the way T cells responded to vaccination appeared partly convergent and partly personalized. In the study, vaccine-responding T cell clones were precisely tracked in identical twins.

The chain joins TRBV12-3 or TRBV12-4 to TRBJ2-3, with a weak D call of TRBD2 (5 bases match). This TCR came from a woman aged 18 to 35 in good health. The specimen sequenced was PBMCs. The nucleotide sequence reads as follows: TGTGCCAGCAGCCCGGACTCCGAACGGGATACGCAGTATTTT. It translates as CASSPDSERDTQYF.